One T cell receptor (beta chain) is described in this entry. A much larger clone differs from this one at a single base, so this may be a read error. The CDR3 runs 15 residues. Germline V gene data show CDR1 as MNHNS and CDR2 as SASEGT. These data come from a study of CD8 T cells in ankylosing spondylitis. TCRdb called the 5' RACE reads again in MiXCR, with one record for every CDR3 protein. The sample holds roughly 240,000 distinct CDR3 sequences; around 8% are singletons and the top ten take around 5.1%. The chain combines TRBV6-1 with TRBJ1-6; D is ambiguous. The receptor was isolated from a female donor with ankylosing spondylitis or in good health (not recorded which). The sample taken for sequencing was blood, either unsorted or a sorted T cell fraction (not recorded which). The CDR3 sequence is CTSSARGRLRSPLHF. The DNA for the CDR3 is TGTACCAGCAGTGCACGCGGGCGTTTGAGATCACCCCTCCACTTT.